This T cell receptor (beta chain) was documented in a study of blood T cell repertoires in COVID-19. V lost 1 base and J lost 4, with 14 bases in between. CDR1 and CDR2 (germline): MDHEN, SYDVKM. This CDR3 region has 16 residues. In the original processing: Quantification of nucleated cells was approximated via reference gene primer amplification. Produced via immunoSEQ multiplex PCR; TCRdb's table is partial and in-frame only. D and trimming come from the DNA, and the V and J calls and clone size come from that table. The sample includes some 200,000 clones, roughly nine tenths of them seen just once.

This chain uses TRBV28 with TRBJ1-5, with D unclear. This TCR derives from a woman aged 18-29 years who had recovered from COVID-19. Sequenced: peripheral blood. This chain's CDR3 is CASSLLRGVTNQPQHF. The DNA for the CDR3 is TGTGCCAGCAGTTTATTACGGGGAGTAACGAATCAGCCCCAGCATTTT.